This T cell receptor beta chain derives from a study of beta chain features in type 1 diabetes. Sequencing targeted expressed TCRB transcripts, as all isolated RNA had been reverse transcribed. Generated by immunoSEQ multiplex PCR, the TCRdb table keeps only in-frame clones and is missing some. The sample holds 640,000 or so clones; roughly 13% are singletons and the top ten take around 0.04%. Notes on the study in general: Type 1 diabetes patients had moderately but significantly shorter TCRB CDR3s in all four CD4+ subsets.

The CDR3 contains 13 residues. Per germline, CDR1 SGDLS and CDR2 YYNGEE. The V gene end was trimmed by 7 bases and the J gene end by 3 bases; junction bases not matched to a gene: 6. This clone has a handful of counts. Its specificity is unknown. The chain uses TRBV9 and TRBJ1-2; 7 bases line up with TRBD1. The TCR sequence derives from a man aged 18 to 29 with type 1 diabetes. Sequenced input: naive CD4+ T cells from blood. CDR3 bases: TGTGCCAGCTCGCCAGGGGGGGACTATGGCTACACCTTC. Protein sequence: CASSPGGDYGYTF.